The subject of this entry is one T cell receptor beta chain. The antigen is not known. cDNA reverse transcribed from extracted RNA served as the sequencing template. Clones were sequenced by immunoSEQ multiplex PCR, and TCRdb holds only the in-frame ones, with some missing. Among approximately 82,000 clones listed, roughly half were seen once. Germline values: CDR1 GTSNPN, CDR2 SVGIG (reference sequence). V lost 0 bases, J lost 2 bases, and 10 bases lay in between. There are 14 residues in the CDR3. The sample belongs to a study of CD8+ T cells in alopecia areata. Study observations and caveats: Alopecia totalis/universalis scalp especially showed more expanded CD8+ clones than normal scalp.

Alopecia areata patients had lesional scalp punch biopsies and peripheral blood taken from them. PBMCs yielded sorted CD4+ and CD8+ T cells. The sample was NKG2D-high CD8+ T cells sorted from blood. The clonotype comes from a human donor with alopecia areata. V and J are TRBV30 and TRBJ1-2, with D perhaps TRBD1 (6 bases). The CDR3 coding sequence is TGTGCCTGGAGTGTGGGGGCAGGGAACTATGGCTACACCTTC. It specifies CAWSVGAGNYGYTF.